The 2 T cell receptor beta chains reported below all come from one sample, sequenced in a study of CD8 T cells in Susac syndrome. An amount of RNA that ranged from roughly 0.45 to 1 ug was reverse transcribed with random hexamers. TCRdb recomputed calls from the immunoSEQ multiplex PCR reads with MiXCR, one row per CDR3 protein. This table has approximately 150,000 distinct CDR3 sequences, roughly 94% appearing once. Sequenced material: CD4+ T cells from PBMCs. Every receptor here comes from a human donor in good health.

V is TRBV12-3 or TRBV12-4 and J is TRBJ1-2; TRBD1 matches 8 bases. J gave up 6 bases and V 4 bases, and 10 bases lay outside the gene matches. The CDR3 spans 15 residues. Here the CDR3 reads CASSSSGGATNGYTF. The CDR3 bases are TGTGCCAGCAGTTCCTCAGGGGGCGCGACAAATGGCTACACCTTC.

The CDR3 DNA reads TGCAGTGCTATAGGGAACAGGGGAAACTATGGCTACACCTTC. Encoded protein: CSAIGNRGNYGYTF. The chain employs TRBV20-1 and TRBJ1-2; 7 nucleotides line up with TRBD1. CDR3 length: 14 residues. CDR1 DFQATT and CDR2 SNEGSKA come from the germline V gene (reference sequence). V lost 4 bases, J lost 2 bases, and 7 bases stayed unmatched.